This record looks at one TCR beta chain sequence and its context. Both 60 Vbeta primers and 13 Jbeta primers went into the PCR. The protocol was immunoSEQ multiplex PCR, while the TCRdb copy is restricted to in-frame clones and leaves out a portion. The table shows some 150,000 clones, with roughly 80% occurring only once. The data originate from a study of cytomegalovirus exposure and HLA in healthy donors. Germline V gene sequence: CDR1 SSHAT, CDR2 FNYEAQ (reference sequence). This CDR3 is built from 16 residues. The ends lost 5 bases at V and 3 bases at J; junction bases unmatched: 10. V usage is TRBV7-7 and J usage is TRBJ1-1; 9 bases line up with TRBD1. Input material: PBMCs. This receptor was taken from a woman aged 25 to 39 in good health and CMV-seronegative. The CDR3 is CASSLRPGQGHTEAFF. The DNA of the CDR3 is TGTGCCAGCAGCCTAAGACCGGGACAGGGTCACACTGAAGCTTTCTTT. The full variable domain, with the rest looked up from reference TRBV7-7 and TRBJ1-1, is GAGVSQSPRYKVTKRGQDVTLRCDPISSHATLYWYQQALGQGPEFLTYFNYEAQPDKSGLPSDRFSAERPEGSISTLTIQRTEQRDSAMYRCASSLRPGQGHTEAFFGQGTRLTVV.